Listed below are T cell receptor beta chains from one sample, sequenced in a study of blood T cell repertoires in COVID-19. Assay used: immunoSEQ multiplex PCR; TCRdb lists only in-frame clones, some missing. The profile shows around 150,000 clones, around four fifths of them singletons. Sequencing used peripheral blood. All receptors come from a woman aged 80 or over with acute or convalescent COVID-19. Both conserved end residues are part of each CDR3. A D gene is named only where the DNA matches it firmly. Not every row has a clone size; where given, it reads once, few, many or a size class.

CDR3nt: TGTGCCAGTAACACCAGGGGGGAGAATGGCTACACCTTC
CDR3aa: CASNTRGENGYTF
v_gene: TRBV19
d_gene: TRBD1
abundance: NA
j_gene: TRBJ1-2

CDR3nt: TGTGCCAGCAGCTTAGATCCCCCTGGGGCGCTATACAATGAGCAGTTCTTC
CDR3aa: CASSLDPPGALYNEQFF
v_gene: TRBV11-2
d_gene: NA
abundance: NA
j_gene: TRBJ2-1

CDR3nt: TGTGCGTCCGACAGGGACCTGAACACTGAAGCTTTCTTT
CDR3aa: CASDRDLNTEAFF
v_gene: TRBV30
d_gene: TRBD1
abundance: NA
j_gene: TRBJ1-1

CDR3nt: TGTGCCAGCAGACAGGGTTCTGGAAACACCATATATTTT
CDR3aa: CASRQGSGNTIYF
v_gene: TRBV12-3/TRBV12-4
d_gene: NA
abundance: NA
j_gene: TRBJ1-3

CDR3nt: TGTGCCAGCAGCAAAAGACAGGGGTTAGCGGACAATGAGCAGTTCTTC
CDR3aa: CASSKRQGLADNEQFF
v_gene: TRBV11-3
d_gene: TRBD1
abundance: NA
j_gene: TRBJ2-1

CDR3nt: TGTGCCAGCAGTTACAGACACGCCAATCAGCCCCAGCATTTT
CDR3aa: CASSYRHANQPQHF
v_gene: TRBV28
d_gene: NA
abundance: NA
j_gene: TRBJ1-5

CDR3nt: TGTGCCAGTAGAGAGCACAGCCTCTATGGCTACACCTTC
CDR3aa: CASREHSLYGYTF
v_gene: TRBV19
d_gene: NA
abundance: NA
j_gene: TRBJ1-2

CDR3nt: TGTGCCAGCATTCAGGTTGACAGGGCCGGGGAGCTGTTTTTT
CDR3aa: CASIQVDRAGELFF
v_gene: TRBV6-5
d_gene: TRBD1
abundance: NA
j_gene: TRBJ2-2

CDR3nt: TGCGCCAGCAGGGAACAGGGTGATCAGCCCCAGCATTTT
CDR3aa: CASREQGDQPQHF
v_gene: TRBV5-1
d_gene: NA
abundance: NA
j_gene: TRBJ1-5

CDR3nt: TGTGCCTGGGGACTAGCTTTTCGGGTCTCGCAAGAGACCCAGTACTTC
CDR3aa: CAWGLAFRVSQETQYF
v_gene: TRBV30
d_gene: TRBD2
abundance: NA
j_gene: TRBJ2-5

CDR3nt: TGCGCCAGCAGTGAGGCGGGGGAGAAAGAAGCCCCGGAGGCTGGAAACACCATATATTTT
CDR3aa: CASSEAGEKEAPEAGNTIYF
v_gene: TRBV10-1
d_gene: NA
abundance: NA
j_gene: TRBJ1-3

CDR3nt: TGCGCCAGCAGCCAGTCAGGGGCAGGACCCTCCACTGAAGCTTTCTTT
CDR3aa: CASSQSGAGPSTEAFF
v_gene: TRBV4-1
d_gene: NA
abundance: NA
j_gene: TRBJ1-1

CDR3nt: TGTGCCAGTAGTCAACTACAGAGCCATTCAAAGGGAGGCTATGGCTACACCTTC
CDR3aa: CASSQLQSHSKGGYGYTF
v_gene: TRBV19
d_gene: NA
abundance: NA
j_gene: TRBJ1-2

CDR3nt: TGTGCCAGTAGTATTACTCTCACAGATACGCAGTATTTT
CDR3aa: CASSITLTDTQYF
v_gene: TRBV19
d_gene: NA
abundance: NA
j_gene: TRBJ2-3

CDR3nt: TGTGCCAGCAGCTCGGGACAGAGCCTGACCGAGCAGTACTTC
CDR3aa: CASSSGQSLTEQYF
v_gene: TRBV27
d_gene: TRBD1
abundance: NA
j_gene: TRBJ2-7

CDR3nt: TGTGCCAGCAGCTCTAGCGGGAGAGCCTACAATGAGCAGTTCTTC
CDR3aa: CASSSSGRAYNEQFF
v_gene: TRBV5-8
d_gene: TRBD2
abundance: NA
j_gene: TRBJ2-1

CDR3nt: TGTGCCTGGGCCGACCAGGGGAACTATGGCTACACCTTC
CDR3aa: CAWADQGNYGYTF
v_gene: TRBV30
d_gene: NA
abundance: NA
j_gene: TRBJ1-2

CDR3nt: TGTGCCAGCAGCTTAGACAGGGCCAGGGGGTACGAGCAGTACTTC
CDR3aa: CASSLDRARGYEQYF
v_gene: TRBV7-2
d_gene: TRBD1
abundance: NA
j_gene: TRBJ2-7

CDR3nt: TGTGCCTGGAGTGTAAAACAGAGAGAAAAACTGTTTTTT
CDR3aa: CAWSVKQREKLFF
v_gene: TRBV30
d_gene: NA
abundance: NA
j_gene: TRBJ1-4

CDR3nt: TGTGCCAGCAGCTTCGGCGGGAGGCCCTACGAGCAGTACTTC
CDR3aa: CASSFGGRPYEQYF
v_gene: TRBV5-6
d_gene: TRBD2
abundance: NA
j_gene: TRBJ2-7

CDR3nt: TGTGCCAGCAGCTTAGGGCCGCGGGGGACCATCGAGGGGAACACCATATATTTT
CDR3aa: CASSLGPRGTIEGNTIYF
v_gene: TRBV11-3
d_gene: NA
abundance: NA
j_gene: TRBJ1-3

CDR3nt: TGTGCCAGCAGCACAGGGGTCTATGGCTACACCTTC
CDR3aa: CASSTGVYGYTF
v_gene: TRBV7-9
d_gene: TRBD1
abundance: NA
j_gene: TRBJ1-2

CDR3nt: TGCGCCAGCAGCTCTGGGGACTACCGCAATGAGCAGTTCTTC
CDR3aa: CASSSGDYRNEQFF
v_gene: TRBV5-1
d_gene: TRBD2
abundance: NA
j_gene: TRBJ2-1

CDR3nt: TGTGCCAGCAGCTCTCGTAGCGGGAGAGTCAATGAGCAGTTCTTC
CDR3aa: CASSSRSGRVNEQFF
v_gene: TRBV11-2
d_gene: TRBD2
abundance: few
j_gene: TRBJ2-1

CDR3nt: TGTGCCAGCAGTTTACGGGGGGAGACCTACGAGCAGTACTTC
CDR3aa: CASSLRGETYEQYF
v_gene: TRBV28
d_gene: TRBD2
abundance: once
j_gene: TRBJ2-7

CDR3nt: TGTGCCAGCAGCCCCCACCCCGCGGCGTACAATGAGCAGTTCTTC
CDR3aa: CASSPHPAAYNEQFF
v_gene: TRBV11-2
d_gene: NA
abundance: NA
j_gene: TRBJ2-1

CDR3nt: TGTGCCAGCAGCTTAATTCTCCTAGGCAATTCACCCCTCCACTTT
CDR3aa: CASSLILLGNSPLHF
v_gene: TRBV7-2
d_gene: NA
abundance: NA
j_gene: TRBJ1-6

CDR3nt: TGTGCCAGCAGCTCCTTTCATAGCTCTGGAAACACCATATATTTT
CDR3aa: CASSSFHSSGNTIYF
v_gene: TRBV7-2
d_gene: NA
abundance: NA
j_gene: TRBJ1-3

CDR3nt: TGTGCCAGTAGGGCGGGATTGAGCAATGAGCAGTTCTTC
CDR3aa: CASRAGLSNEQFF
v_gene: TRBV5-4
d_gene: NA
abundance: NA
j_gene: TRBJ2-1

CDR3nt: TGTGCCAGCAGTTACTCGACCGTTTCCGGAGCCGATAAACTTTTT
CDR3aa: CASSYSTVSGADKLF
v_gene: TRBV6-5
d_gene: NA
abundance: NA
j_gene: TRBJ1-1

CDR3nt: TGTGCCAGCAGCCAAGTAGGGACTCTCAACGAAGCTTTCTTT
CDR3aa: CASSQVGTLNEAFF
v_gene: TRBV3-1/TRBV3-2
d_gene: NA
abundance: NA
j_gene: TRBJ1-1

CDR3nt: TGTGCCACCAGTGACCAGGGACTAGCGGGGTACAATGAGCAGTTCTTC
CDR3aa: CATSDQGLAGYNEQFF
v_gene: TRBV24-1
d_gene: TRBD2
abundance: once
j_gene: TRBJ2-1

CDR3nt: TGTGCCAGCAGTTCCCTCGGGAGAAAGAGAAATGAGCAGTTCTTC
CDR3aa: CASSSLGRKRNEQFF
v_gene: TRBV6-2/TRBV6-3
d_gene: NA
abundance: once
j_gene: TRBJ2-1

CDR3nt: TGTGCCAGCGGAAACAGGGCTGGCACTGAAGCTTTCTTT
CDR3aa: CASGNRAGTEAFF
v_gene: TRBV6-5
d_gene: NA
abundance: NA
j_gene: TRBJ1-1

CDR3nt: TGTGCCAGCAGCCAAGTGGAGGACACTGAAGCTTTCTTT
CDR3aa: CASSQVEDTEAFF
v_gene: TRBV3-1/TRBV3-2
d_gene: NA
abundance: NA
j_gene: TRBJ1-1

CDR3nt: TGCGCCAGCAGTCGGTATGGCTACACCTTC
CDR3aa: CASSRYGYTF
v_gene: TRBV10-2
d_gene: NA
abundance: NA
j_gene: TRBJ1-2

CDR3nt: TGTGCCAGCAGCGCTGGGGACATCGGAGATACGCAGTATTTT
CDR3aa: CASSAGDIGDTQYF
v_gene: TRBV6-5
d_gene: NA
abundance: NA
j_gene: TRBJ2-3

CDR3nt: TGTGCCAGCAGCCAACAGGGGAGCTATGGCTACACCTTC
CDR3aa: CASSQQGSYGYTF
v_gene: TRBV3-1/TRBV3-2
d_gene: NA
abundance: NA
j_gene: TRBJ1-2

CDR3nt: TGTGCCAGCAGCCCAGGGACAAGTAAGAACACTGAAGCTTTCTTT
CDR3aa: CASSPGTSKNTEAFF
v_gene: TRBV13
d_gene: NA
abundance: NA
j_gene: TRBJ1-1

CDR3nt: TGTGCCAGCAGCTTAGGGGACAGGGAATATGGCTACACCTTC
CDR3aa: CASSLGDREYGYTF
v_gene: TRBV7-2
d_gene: TRBD1
abundance: many
j_gene: TRBJ1-2

CDR3nt: TGCGCCAGCAGCTGGGTCAGACACGACGAGCAGTACTTC
CDR3aa: CASSWVRHDEQYF
v_gene: TRBV5-1
d_gene: NA
abundance: NA
j_gene: TRBJ2-7

CDR3nt: TGTGCCAGCAGCGTTACAGAGTTAGGTGAGCAGTTCTTC
CDR3aa: CASSVTELGEQFF
v_gene: TRBV7-9
d_gene: NA
abundance: NA
j_gene: TRBJ2-1

CDR3nt: TGTGCCAGCAGTGGGACTAGCGGGACCGGGGAGCTGTTTTTT
CDR3aa: CASSGTSGTGELFF
v_gene: TRBV6-6
d_gene: TRBD2
abundance: NA
j_gene: TRBJ2-2

CDR3nt: TGCGCCAGCAGCCCCTTCCCGGGACTAGCGGGAGTTGCCTCCTACGAGCAGTACTTC
CDR3aa: CASSPFPGLAGVASYEQYF
v_gene: TRBV4-1
d_gene: TRBD2
abundance: few
j_gene: TRBJ2-7

CDR3nt: TGCGCCACTCGACAGCTGAACACTGAAGCTTTCTTT
CDR3aa: CATRQLNTEAFF
v_gene: TRBV10-2
d_gene: NA
abundance: once
j_gene: TRBJ1-1

CDR3nt: TGCGCCAGCAGCCATTTTAGCGGGAGAAACGAGCAGTACTTC
CDR3aa: CASSHFSGRNEQYF
v_gene: TRBV4-3
d_gene: TRBD2
abundance: NA
j_gene: TRBJ2-7

CDR3nt: TGCGCCAGCAGCCCTAGCGGCGGGGGGTTCACCGGGGAGCTGTTTTTT
CDR3aa: CASSPSGGGFTGELFF
v_gene: TRBV5-1
d_gene: TRBD2
abundance: NA
j_gene: TRBJ2-2

CDR3nt: TGTGCCAGCAAGACTAGCGGGAAAACAGATACGCAGTATTTT
CDR3aa: CASKTSGKTDTQYF
v_gene: TRBV10-3
d_gene: TRBD2
abundance: NA
j_gene: TRBJ2-3

CDR3nt: TGTGCCAGCAGCTCCTACTCTAGCGGGAGCAGGAATGAGCAGTTCTTC
CDR3aa: CASSSYSSGSRNEQFF
v_gene: TRBV7-9
d_gene: TRBD2
abundance: NA
j_gene: TRBJ2-1